The subject of this entry is one T cell receptor beta chain. In this sample, this clonotype turned up many times. Its recognized antigen is unknown. Per-base quality was not reported, and no clone a single base away is much larger than it. Instrument used: Illumina HiSeq 2500. TCR beta libraries were prepared by quantitative 5'-RACE with molecular barcodes. Regarding the original processing steps: Disease-linked TCR variants were identified with a new computational method built on a probabilistic model of VDJ rearrangement. TCRdb passed the public sequencing reads through fastp at Q25 and MiXCR, retaining productive beta sequences. Rows matching on CDR3 protein sequence are summarized as one entry with the most common DNA and genes. These V and J calls rely on TCRdb rather than the paper's analysis. The sample table records 240,000 or so distinct CDR3 sequences; about 10% of these occur just once. The ten largest account for under 8% of the sample.

The source of the sample is a study of CD8 T cells in ankylosing spondylitis listed by TCRdb under 2017. Some background on the complete study: The study profiled T cell receptor beta repertoires in healthy donors and ankylosing spondylitis patients to find disease-linked TCR variants. Peripheral blood was sampled, and synovial fluid was additionally collected from ankylosing spondylitis patients. The whole study cohort included over a hundred healthy donors and under 30 ankylosing spondylitis patients. What the study reported, not specific to this receptor: The disease-linked clones had a CD8+ phenotype and were found at relatively low frequencies in peripheral blood. According to the report, matched synovial fluid samples from ankylosing spondylitis patients were significantly enriched for the disease-linked clones. Blood from ankylosing spondylitis patients appeared to be characterized by a TCR beta motif made up of under 10 highly homologous amino acid variants. Some TCR beta motif variants had previously been reported in synovial fluid and blood of reactive arthritis patients, which suggested common disease-initiation mechanisms.

The source of this sequence is a male donor with ankylosing spondylitis or in good health (not recorded which). Sequenced material: blood, either unsorted or a sorted T cell fraction (not recorded which).

The CDR3 protein sequence reads: CASSWTSGAGDTQYF. The sequence in DNA is TGCGCCAGCAGTTGGACTAGCGGTGCGGGAGATACGCAGTATTTT. The chain was built from TRBV5-1 and TRBJ2-3; 10 central bases correspond to TRBD2. Based on the germline V gene, the CDR1 and CDR2 sequences are SGHRS and YFSETQ. The V end gives up 5 bases and the J end 5 bases, leaving 8 bases in the junction not matched to a gene. The CDR3 contains 15 residues, cysteine and phenylalanine counted. Only CDR3 DNA remains: 45 bases, in frame from the first base.